What follows are 14 T cell receptor beta chains derived from one specimen sequenced in a study of breast tumors, draining lymph nodes, adjacent tissues. Breast cancer patients provided tissue from their axillary draining lymph nodes. TCRdb re-derived calls from the multiplex PCR reads in MiXCR, one entry per CDR3 protein. The data show some 83,000 distinct CDR3 sequences, with roughly a fifth seen just once and 2% to 3% held by the top ten. The material sequenced was axillary lymph node tissue. The source of these receptors is a female donor with breast cancer. Some clones in this sample may be carry-over from other donors' samples.

This clonotype was recorded many times. The V gene is TRBV24-1, the J gene TRBJ1-5; a possible D gene is TRBD1 (5 bases). Trimming removed 6 bases at V and 3 bases at J, with 8 bases between. The V gene's germline CDR1 is KGHDR and CDR2 SFDVKD. The length of the CDR3 is 13 residues. The CDR3 is CATSTGPNQPQHF. In DNA, the CDR3 is TGTGCCACCAGTACGGGACCCAATCAGCCCCAGCATTTT.

This clonotype was seen many times. The chain recombines TRBV20-1 with TRBJ1-5; no firm D call. The V gene's germline CDR1 is DFQATT and CDR2 SNEGSKA (reference sequence). The length of the CDR3 is 13 residues. V lost 1 base and J 0 bases, leaving 4 bases between the germline ends. CDR3 loop: CSARVDSNQPQHF. CDR3 coding DNA: TGCAGTGCTAGAGTGGATAGCAATCAGCCCCAGCATTTT.

This clonotype occurred many times. This chain uses TRBV5-1 with TRBJ2-1, with D uncertain. The germline gives CDR1 SGHRS, CDR2 YFSETQ. This CDR3 has 16 residues. V lost 4 bases to trimming and J lost 0 bases, with 14 bases between them. CDR3 sequence (DNA): TGCGCCAGCAGCCCCCGACTCCTGAGCTCCTACAATGAGCAGTTCTTC. Protein sequence: CASSPRLLSSYNEQFF.

This clonotype appeared many times. This sequence joins TRBV5-5 and TRBJ2-7; the match to TRBD1 covers 8 bases. The CDR3 length is 14 residues. Germline V gene data show CDR1 as SGHKS and CDR2 as YYEKEE (reference sequence). Trimming took 2 bases from V and 3 from J; bases not matched to a gene: 4. DNA for the CDR3: TGTGCCAGCAGCTTCTTACAGGGGGTCTACGAGCAGTACTTC. The encoded protein is CASSFLQGVYEQYF.

Worth noting for this clonotype: Given a much more abundant clone one base away, this may be a read error. The chain links TRBV7-3 to TRBJ2-7; 8 nucleotides align to TRBD1. CDR3 length: 17 amino acids. Per germline, CDR1 SGHTA and CDR2 FQGTGA. The CDR3 spells CANSLKTGTGHSYEQYF. The CDR3, as DNA: TGTGCCAACAGCTTAAAAACCGGGACAGGACACTCCTACGAGCAGTACTTC.

CDR3 sequence reads: CASSRGTGSAEKLFF. The CDR3 DNA reads TGTGCCAGCAGCCGGGGGACAGGCTCTGCCGAAAAACTGTTTTTT. The V call is TRBV3-1, the J call TRBJ1-4, with 8 nucleotides matching TRBD1. The germline V gene has CDR1 LGHDT and CDR2 YNNKEL (reference sequence). V dropped 4 bases and J dropped 8; count of bases not matched to a gene: 9. CDR3 length equals 15 residues.

This clonotype was picked up many times. This chain joins TRBV12-3 or TRBV12-4 and TRBJ2-1; 8 bases are a match to TRBD2. There are 15 residues in the CDR3. The trim removed 3 bases at V and 3 bases at J, leaving 4 bases unmatched. In DNA form, the CDR3 reads TGTGCCAGCAGTTTCGGGGGGGCTGGCTACAATGAGCAGTTCTTC. This encodes CASSFGGAGYNEQFF.

Note on this clonotype: Being one base from a much bigger clone, this may be a read error. This rearrangement joins TRBV5-1 to TRBJ2-1; 8 positions match TRBD2. CDR1 is SGHRS and CDR2 is YFSETQ in the germline V gene. This CDR3 comprises 17 residues. CDR3 coding DNA: TGCGCCGGCAGCCGATCTACCATAGCGGGGCTATACAATGAGCAGTTCTTC. The encoded protein is CAGSRSTIAGLYNEQFF. The full variable domain, its missing parts supplied by reference TRBV5-1 and TRBJ2-1, is KAGVTQTPRYLIKTRGQQVTLSCSPISGHRSVSWYQQTPGQGLQFLFEYFSETQRNKGNFPGRFSGRQFSNSRSEMNVSTLELGDSALYLCAGSRSTIAGLYNEQFFGPGTRLTVL.

The sample holds many counts of this clonotype. The CDR3 bases are TGTGCCAGCAGGTACACAGATACGCAGTATTTT. This translates into CASRYTDTQYF. The chain combines TRBV6-5 with TRBJ2-3; D gene uncertain. The V gene's germline CDR1 is MNHEY and CDR2 SVGAGI. The V and J ends lost 6 bases and 2 bases respectively, with 3 bases between them. CDR3 length: 11 residues.

A single count supports this clonotype. Since a much larger clone is just one base distant, this may be a read error. V and J are TRBV27 and TRBJ2-5, with a possible D match to TRBD2 (5 bases). The CDR3 spans 15 residues. V was trimmed by 5 bases and J by 5 bases, leaving 18 bases between them. Germline CDR1 MNHEY, CDR2 SMNVEV (reference sequence). This chain's CDR3 is CASSTGLPSVETQYF. CDR3 DNA sequence: TGTGCCAGCAGTACCGGACTTCCTTCGGTTGAGACCCAGTACTTC.

This clonotype showed up many times. The chain combines TRBV6-5 with TRBJ2-7; 7 bases align to TRBD1. Germline V CDR1 and CDR2: MNHEY, SVGAGI. There are 15 residues in the CDR3. Trimming at V came to 4 bases and at J to 5 bases, leaving 11 bases not matched to a gene. The CDR3 sequence: CASSSPRQGSHEQYF. CDR3 DNA sequence: TGTGCCAGCAGTTCCCCCCGACAGGGTTCCCACGAGCAGTACTTC.

This clonotype was seen many times. The chain combines TRBV24-1 with TRBJ2-1; 8 bases align to TRBD2. CDR1 KGHDR and CDR2 SFDVKD come from the germline V gene. The CDR3 sequence is 16 residues long. V lost 4 bases to trimming and J lost 3 bases; unmatched junction nucleotides: 7. The CDR3 is CATSDQSGRDYNEQFF. In nucleotides, the CDR3 is TGTGCCACCAGTGACCAGAGCGGGAGAGACTACAATGAGCAGTTCTTC.

On this clonotype: This may stem from a read error, because a much larger clone lies one nucleotide away. The chain combines TRBV9 with TRBJ2-1, with 7 bases that match TRBD2. CDR1 and CDR2 (germline): SGDLS, YYNGEE. CDR3 length: 16 residues. Written as DNA, the CDR3 is TGTGCCAGCAGCGTAGGGGATTGGGGGGGAGCTGATGAGCAGCTCTTC. Protein product: CASSVGDWGGADEQLF. Based on the CDR3 plus reference TRBV9 and TRBJ2-1, the full variable domain is DSGVTQTPKHLITATGQRVTLRCSPRSGDLSVYWYQQSLDQGLQFLIQYYNGEERAKGNILERFSAQQFPDLHSELNLSSLELGDSALYFCASSVGDWGGADEQLFGPGTRLTVL.

This clonotype was recorded at least ten times. V usage is TRBV7-9 and J usage is TRBJ2-1; D gene ambiguous. V lost 4 bases and J 8 bases, leaving 18 bases between the germline ends. Germline assignment: CDR1 SEHNR and CDR2 FQNEAQ (reference sequence). The length of the CDR3 is 15 residues. CDR3: CASSSWREVVDEQFF. As DNA, the CDR3 is TGTGCCAGCAGCTCCTGGCGCGAAGTCGTCGATGAGCAGTTCTTC.